This TCR beta chain was obtained from a study of T cell changes during pregnancy in multiple sclerosis. The germline CDR1 and CDR2 sequences are SGHTA and FQGNSA. V was clipped by 3 bases and J by 3 bases, with 14 bases between them. The CDR3 is 16 residues long. Data came from immunoSEQ multiplex PCR; TCRdb stores just in-frame clones and leaves some out. The table shows 70,000 to 95,000 clones, with 90% to 95% occurring only once. Source: peripheral blood, taken in the second trimester of pregnancy. This chain links TRBV7-2 with TRBJ1-4, with D possibly matching TRBD1 (6 bases). The receptor comes from a female donor with multiple sclerosis, enrolled in a pregnancy study. This CDR3 is CASSLGTGLSNEKLFF. In nucleotides, the CDR3 is TGTGCCAGCAGCTTGGGAACAGGGTTGTCTAATGAAAAACTGTTTTTT.